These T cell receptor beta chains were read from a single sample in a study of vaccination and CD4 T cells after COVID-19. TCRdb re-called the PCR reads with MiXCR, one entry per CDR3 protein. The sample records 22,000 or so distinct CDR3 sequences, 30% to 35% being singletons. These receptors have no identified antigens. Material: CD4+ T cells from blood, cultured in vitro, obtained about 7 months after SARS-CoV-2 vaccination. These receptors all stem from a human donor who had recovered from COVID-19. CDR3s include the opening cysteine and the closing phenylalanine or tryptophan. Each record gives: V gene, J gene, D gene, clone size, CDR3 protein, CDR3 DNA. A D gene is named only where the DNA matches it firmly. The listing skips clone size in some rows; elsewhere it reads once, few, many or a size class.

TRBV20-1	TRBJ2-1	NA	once	CSAITYREFPYNEQFF	TGCAGTGCTATTACTTACAGGGAATTCCCCTACAATGAGCAGTTCTTC
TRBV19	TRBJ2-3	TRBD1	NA	CASRLSGGEGTDTQYF	TGTGCCAGTAGGCTCTCAGGGGGCGAGGGCACAGATACGCAGTATTTT
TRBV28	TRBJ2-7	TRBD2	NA	CASSLYRRTSGQYF	TGTGCCAGCAGTCTATACCGAAGGACTAGCGGCCAGTACTTC
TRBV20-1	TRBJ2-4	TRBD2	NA	CSASIPSGGGIQYF	TGCAGTGCTAGTATACCTAGCGGGGGGGGCATTCAGTACTTC
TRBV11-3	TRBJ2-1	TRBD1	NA	CASSGQGAYEQFF	TGTGCCAGCAGCGGACAGGGGGCATACGAGCAGTTCTTC
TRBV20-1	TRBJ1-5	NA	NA	CSARGAGNQPQHF	TGCAGTGCAAGGGGGGCGGGAAATCAGCCCCAGCATTTT
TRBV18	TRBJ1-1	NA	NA	CASSEGWGADTEAFF	TGTGCCAGCTCCGAGGGTTGGGGGGCGGACACTGAAGCTTTCTTT
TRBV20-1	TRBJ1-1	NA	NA	CSASSHGDTEAFF	TGCAGTGCTTCTTCTCACGGAGACACTGAAGCTTTCTTT
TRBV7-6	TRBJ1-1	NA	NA	CASSLRPDLTEAFF	TGTGCCAGCAGCTTACGACCCGATCTAACTGAAGCTTTCTTT
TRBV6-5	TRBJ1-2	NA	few	CASSYPGQPYGYTF	TGTGCCAGCAGTTACCCCGGACAGCCCTATGGCTACACCTTC
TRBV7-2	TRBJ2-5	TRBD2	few	CASSSQRLAGGMGETQYF	TGTGCCAGCAGCTCGCAGCGACTAGCGGGAGGGATGGGGGAGACCCAGTACTTC
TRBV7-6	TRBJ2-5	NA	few	CASSPQVGQETQYF	TGTGCCAGCAGCCCGCAGGTTGGCCAAGAGACCCAGTACTTC
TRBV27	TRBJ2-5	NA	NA	CASSFGSSQETQYF	TGTGCCAGCAGTTTTGGGTCCTCGCAAGAGACCCAGTACTTC
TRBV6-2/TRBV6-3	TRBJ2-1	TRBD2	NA	CASSPRTRDLFF	TGTGCCAGCAGTCCTCGGACTAGGGACCTGTTCTTC
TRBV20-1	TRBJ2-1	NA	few	CSARFLSSYNEQFF	TGCAGTGCTAGATTTCTGAGCTCCTACAATGAGCAGTTCTTC
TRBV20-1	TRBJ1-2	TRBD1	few	CSAITDRGLYGYTF	TGCAGTGCTATTACAGACAGGGGGCTCTATGGCTACACCTTC
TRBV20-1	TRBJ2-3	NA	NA	CSARDGGRTDTQYF	TGCAGTGCTAGAGACGGGGGCCGGACAGATACGCAGTATTTT
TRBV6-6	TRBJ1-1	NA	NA	CASRSRRGSPNTEAFF	TGTGCCAGCAGATCTCGACGAGGCTCCCCGAACACTGAAGCTTTCTTT
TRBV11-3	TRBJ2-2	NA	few	CASSSRTRTAGELFF	TGTGCCAGCAGCTCTCGGACTAGGACAGCCGGGGAGCTGTTTTTT
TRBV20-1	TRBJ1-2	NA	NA	CSARAQAGDGYTF	TGCAGTGCTAGAGCCCAGGCAGGGGATGGCTACACCTTC
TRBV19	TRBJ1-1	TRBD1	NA	CASSIGQGARTEAFF	TGTGCCAGTAGTATCGGGCAGGGGGCACGAACTGAAGCTTTCTTT
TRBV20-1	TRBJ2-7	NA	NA	CSASDQRVIDEQYF	TGCAGTGCTTCGGACCAGAGAGTAATCGACGAGCAGTACTTC
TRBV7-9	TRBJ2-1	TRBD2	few	CASSLSGGVPEQFF	TGTGCCAGCAGCTTAAGCGGGGGCGTTCCGGAGCAGTTCTTC
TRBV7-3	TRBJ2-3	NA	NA	CASSLLGITDTQYF	TGTGCCAGCAGCTTACTGGGAATCACAGATACGCAGTATTTT
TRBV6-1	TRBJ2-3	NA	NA	CASRLAPSTDTQYF	TGTGCCAGCAGGCTAGCCCCCAGCACAGATACGCAGTATTTT
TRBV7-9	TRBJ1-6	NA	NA	CASSLSALPSPLHF	TGTGCCAGCAGCTTGTCGGCCCTCCCTTCACCCCTCCACTTT
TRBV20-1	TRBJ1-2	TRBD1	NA	CSARGWGDRGLPLRGYTF	TGCAGTGCTAGAGGCTGGGGGGACAGGGGCCTTCCCCTGCGGGGCTACACCTTC
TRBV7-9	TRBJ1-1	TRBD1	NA	CASSPQGSGTEAFF	TGTGCCAGCAGCCCACAGGGGAGTGGCACTGAAGCTTTCTTT
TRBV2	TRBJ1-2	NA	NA	CASRTTTQNGGYTF	TGTGCCAGCAGGACCACAACTCAAAATGGTGGCTACACCTTC
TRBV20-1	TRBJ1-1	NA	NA	CSASARAMNTEAFF	TGCAGTGCTAGCGCCAGGGCGATGAACACTGAAGCTTTCTTT